Below are 17 T cell receptor beta chains sequenced from a single sample in a study of OX40 agonist ivuxolimab in advanced cancers. Profiled with immunoSEQ multiplex PCR; TCRdb holds only in-frame clones, not every one. There are 90,000 or so clones in the sample; approximately 89% occur only once, and 0.33% lies in the top ten. The sequencing used CD4+ or CD8+ T cells sorted from blood, collected in a trial of the OX40 agonist ivuxolimab. These receptors came from an adult with an advanced solid tumor such as melanoma, head and neck, liver or kidney cancer.

The chain combines TRBV29-1 with TRBJ2-7; D is ambiguous. CDR1 is SQVTM, CDR2 ANQGSEA, per germline. This CDR3 region has 11 residues. Deletions cut 7 bases from V and 5 bases from J, with 12 bases between. DNA for the CDR3: TGCAGCGCCGAAGGTGCGAACGAGCAGTACTTC. Translated: CSAEGANEQYF.

The chain uses TRBV7-6 and TRBJ2-7; perhaps TRBD2 as D (7 bases). Germline-derived CDR1 and CDR2 are SGHVS and FNYEAQ. V lost 1 base and J lost 5, with 24 bases in between. The CDR3 runs to 18 residues. In nucleotides, the CDR3 is TGTGCCAGCAGCTTAGTGTGGGGGGGCAGCCAACTGCTCCACGAGCAGTACTTC. Its translation is CASSLVWGGSQLLHEQYF.

The chain carries TRBV7-3 and TRBJ1-3; D remains ambiguous. The V gene lost 5 bases and the J gene lost 0 bases, with 14 bases spanning the gap. This CDR3 comprises 16 residues. CDR1 is SGHTA and CDR2 is FQGTGA in the germline V gene. The CDR3 DNA reads as TGTGCCAGCAGCCCCGGGCCGTTTAACTCTGGAAACACCATATATTTT. Translation: CASSPGPFNSGNTIYF.

The V call is TRBV4-3, the J call TRBJ2-1, with D possibly TRBD2 on 6 matching bases. Trimming shortened V by 4 bases and J by 5 bases, and 12 bases separated the two germline ends. Germline CDR1 and CDR2: LGHNA and YSLEER. This CDR3 has 14 residues. The CDR3 DNA follows: TGCGCCAGCAGCCCGAGCGGGCTACACAATGAGCAGTTCTTC. Translation: CASSPSGLHNEQFF.

V is TRBV6-6 and J is TRBJ2-3, with D uncertain. This CDR3 is 15 amino acids long. Germline-derived CDR1 and CDR2 are MNHNY and SVGAGI (reference sequence). V was pared by 5 bases and J by 2 bases, with 14 bases between. The CDR3 DNA sequence: TGTGCCAGCAGTCTTTACAGTTACAACACAGATACGCAGTATTTT. Translating gives CASSLYSYNTDTQYF.

The chain links TRBV7-8 to TRBJ2-2, with D perhaps matching TRBD1 or TRBD2 (5 bases each). There are 14 residues in the CDR3. Between the trimmed V and J ends, which lost 1 base and 7 bases, there was a span of 10 bases. Germline CDR1 reads SGHVS; CDR2 reads FQNEAQ. CDR3: CASSLGQRGGELFF. The CDR3 nucleotides are TGTGCCAGCAGCTTAGGCCAGAGGGGCGGGGAGCTGTTTTTT.

The genes are TRBV6-6 and TRBJ1-1; D not resolved. With 10 bases removed from V and 1 base from J, the gap between germline ends came to 10 bases. Germline assignment: CDR1 MNHNY and CDR2 SVGAGI (reference sequence). This CDR3 comprises 12 residues. CDR3 sequence reads: CAISEGNTEAFF. The CDR3 DNA follows: TGTGCCATCTCGGAGGGGAACACTGAAGCTTTCTTT.

The chain joins TRBV6-6 to TRBJ1-1; no firm D call. Germline CDR1 is MNHNY and CDR2 is SVGAGI (reference sequence). This CDR3 has 11 residues. Trimming took 6 bases from V and 5 from J, leaving 7 bases between them. In nucleotides, the CDR3 is TGTGCCAGCAGCAGGCAGACTGAAGCTTTCTTT. Amino acids: CASSRQTEAFF.

The chain is built from TRBV6-5 and TRBJ1-1; D is unclear. The CDR3 runs 13 residues. V lost 6 bases, J lost 1 base, and 9 bases lay in between. Germline V lookup: CDR1 MNHEY, CDR2 SVGAGI. The CDR3 region is CASRFVENTEAFF. The CDR3 nucleotides read TGTGCCAGCAGATTTGTGGAGAACACTGAAGCTTTCTTT.

This clone showed up just a few times. This chain joins TRBV30 and TRBJ2-6; 10 positions match TRBD1. V lost 3 bases and J lost 1; bases outside the gene matches: 12. The CDR3 is made up of 19 amino acids. Germline CDR1 is GTSNPN and CDR2 is SVGIG (reference sequence). This chain's CDR3 is CAWRTRRDRGSSGANVLTF. The CDR3 DNA follows: TGTGCCTGGAGGACACGCCGGGACAGGGGTTCTTCTGGGGCCAACGTCCTGACTTTC.

This rearrangement joins TRBV11-2 to TRBJ2-1; 7 bases are shared with TRBD2. Germline-derived CDR1 and CDR2 are SGHAT and FQNNGV. This CDR3 comprises 12 residues. Unmatched junction bases numbered 4, after V lost 6 bases and J lost 8 bases. CDR3 in amino acids: CASRPAGDEQFF. The CDR3 DNA sequence: TGTGCCAGCAGGCCCGCGGGAGATGAGCAGTTCTTC. Full variable domain (rest looked up from reference TRBV11-2 and TRBJ2-1): EAGVAQSPRYKIIEKRQSVAFWCNPISGHATLYWYQQILGQGPKLLIQFQNNGVVDDSQLPKDRFSAERLKGVDSTLKIQPAKLEDSAVYLCASRPAGDEQFFGPGTRLTVL.

This chain links TRBV7-9 with TRBJ2-7; D possibly corresponds to TRBD2 (6 bases). Between the trimmed V and J ends, which lost 4 bases and 3 bases, there was a span of 22 bases. The germline V gene encodes CDR1 SEHNR and CDR2 FQNEAQ (reference sequence). The CDR3 has 17 residues. CDR3 coding DNA: TGTGCCAGCAGCTCTCGTTTGGGGACTGGCGACATCTACGAGCAGTACTTC. Translation gives CASSSRLGTGDIYEQYF.

In DNA, the CDR3 is TGTGCCAGCAGCTTATCGGGCGGGAACTCTGGAAACACCATATATTTT. Its translation: CASSLSGGNSGNTIYF. The chain joins TRBV7-2 to TRBJ1-3; D remains unclear. Germline values: CDR1 SGHTA, CDR2 FQGNSA. This CDR3 contains 16 residues. Trimming took off 2 bases at V and 0 bases at J, with 11 bases between the two ends.

The V and J genes are TRBV29-1 and TRBJ1-5, with D perhaps TRBD1 (5 bases). The V gene's germline CDR1 is SQVTM and CDR2 ANQGSEA. The V end was cut by 4 bases, the J end by 0 bases, with 10 bases between. This CDR3 contains 14 residues. CDR3 DNA: TGCAGCGTTGCGCAGGGAGATAGCAATCAGCCCCAGCATTTT. This gives the protein CSVAQGDSNQPQHF.

The V gene is TRBV5-1, the J gene TRBJ2-1; 9 nucleotides align to TRBD1. Trimming cost V 0 bases and J 6 bases; bases outside gene matches: 7. Germline lookup yields CDR1 SGHRS and CDR2 YFSETQ. The CDR3 loop spans 16 amino acids. The CDR3 spells CASSLELGTGRNEQFF. CDR3 coding DNA: TGCGCCAGCAGCTTGGAACTCGGGACAGGGCGCAATGAGCAGTTCTTC.

This sequence joins TRBV4-3 and TRBJ2-7; D is possibly TRBD1 or TRBD2 (5 bases each). V gave up 4 bases and J gave up 3 bases, with 13 bases separating them. Germline CDR1 reads LGHNA; CDR2 reads YSLEER. This CDR3 has 14 residues. The CDR3 is CASSLSSGGYEQYF. In DNA form, the CDR3 reads TGCGCCAGCAGCCTGAGTAGTGGGGGCTACGAGCAGTACTTC.

The J gene is TRBJ2-5, the V gene TRBV29-1, with TRBD1 as a possible D gene (6 bases). Germline lookup yields CDR1 SQVTM and CDR2 ANQGSEA. The CDR3 covers 12 residues. Deletions cut 6 bases from V and 2 bases from J, with 10 bases between. CDR3 loop: CSVATGQETQYF. CDR3 coding DNA: TGCAGCGTCGCGACAGGTCAAGAGACCCAGTACTTC. The full variable domain, its missing parts supplied by reference TRBV29-1 and TRBJ2-5, is SAVISQKPSRDICQRGTSLTIQCQVDSQVTMMFWYRQQPGQSLTLIATANQGSEATYESGFVIDKFPISRPNLTFSTLTVSNMSPEDSSIYLCSVATGQETQYFGPGTRLLVL.